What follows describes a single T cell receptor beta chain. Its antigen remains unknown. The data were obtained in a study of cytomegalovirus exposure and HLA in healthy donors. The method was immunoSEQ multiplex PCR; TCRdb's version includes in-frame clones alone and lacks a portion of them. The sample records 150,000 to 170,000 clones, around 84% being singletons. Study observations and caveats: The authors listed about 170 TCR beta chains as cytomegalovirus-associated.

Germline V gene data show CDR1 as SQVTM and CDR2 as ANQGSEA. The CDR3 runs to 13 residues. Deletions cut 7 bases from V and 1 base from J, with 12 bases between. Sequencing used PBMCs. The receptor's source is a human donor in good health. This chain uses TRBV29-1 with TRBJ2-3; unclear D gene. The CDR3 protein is CSEEQPGTDTQYF. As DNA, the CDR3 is TGCAGCGAAGAACAGCCCGGCACAGATACGCAGTATTTT.